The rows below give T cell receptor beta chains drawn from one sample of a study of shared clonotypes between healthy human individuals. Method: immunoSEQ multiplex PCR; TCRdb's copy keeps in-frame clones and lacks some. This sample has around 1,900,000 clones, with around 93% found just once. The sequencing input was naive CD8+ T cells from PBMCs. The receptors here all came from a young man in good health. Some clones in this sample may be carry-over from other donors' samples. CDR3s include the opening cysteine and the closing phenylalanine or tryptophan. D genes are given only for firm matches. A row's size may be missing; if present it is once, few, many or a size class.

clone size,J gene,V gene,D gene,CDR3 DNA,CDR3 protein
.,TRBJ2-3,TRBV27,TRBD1,TGTGCCAGCAGTGGGACAGGCCCAGATACGCAGTATTTT,CASSGTGPDTQYF
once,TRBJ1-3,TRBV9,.,TGTGCCAGCAGCGCCTCACAAGTCCCCACCATATATTTT,CASSASQVPTIYF
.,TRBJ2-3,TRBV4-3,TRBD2,TGCGCCAGCAGCCAAGGGTGGGAGGGAGATACGCAGTATTTT,CASSQGWEGDTQYF
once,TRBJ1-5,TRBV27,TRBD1,TGTGCCAGCAGTTTAGTGGCAGGGGGCAAATATAGCAATCAGCCCCAGCATTTT,CASSLVAGGKYSNQPQHF
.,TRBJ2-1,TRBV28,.,TGTGCCAGCAGCCCCCTCCAGGGTACCTACAATGAGCAGTTCTTC,CASSPLQGTYNEQFF
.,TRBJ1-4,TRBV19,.,TGTGCCAGTAGTTCCCGAACAACCGTTAATGAAAAACTGTTTTTT,CASSSRTTVNEKLFF
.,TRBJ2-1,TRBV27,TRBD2,TGTGCCAGCGGATTGTTGGGGGGGAGCAATGAGCAGTTCTTC,CASGLLGGSNEQFF
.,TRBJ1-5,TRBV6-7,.,TGTGCCAGCAGTTCTGAGAGAAGCAATCAGCCCCAGCATTTT,CASSSERSNQPQHF
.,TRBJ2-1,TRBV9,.,TGTGCCAGCAGCGTCGGCGGGTTCTCCTACAATGAGCAGTTCTTC,CASSVGGFSYNEQFF
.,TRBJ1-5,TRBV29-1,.,TGCAGCGTTACTACAGGGTTGGGTCAGCCCCAGCATTTT,CSVTTGLGQPQHF